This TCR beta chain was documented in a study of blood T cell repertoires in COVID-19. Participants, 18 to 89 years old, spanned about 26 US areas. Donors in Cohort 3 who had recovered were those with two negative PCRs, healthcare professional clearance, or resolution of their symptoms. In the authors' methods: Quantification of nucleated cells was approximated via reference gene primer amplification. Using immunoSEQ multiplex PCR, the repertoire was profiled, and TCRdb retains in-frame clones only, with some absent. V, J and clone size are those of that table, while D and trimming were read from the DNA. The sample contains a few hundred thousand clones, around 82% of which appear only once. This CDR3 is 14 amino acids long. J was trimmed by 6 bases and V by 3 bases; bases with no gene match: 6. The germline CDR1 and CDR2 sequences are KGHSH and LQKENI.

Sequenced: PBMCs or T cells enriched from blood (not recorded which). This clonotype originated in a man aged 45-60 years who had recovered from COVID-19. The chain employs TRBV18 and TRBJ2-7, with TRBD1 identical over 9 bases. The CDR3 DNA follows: TGTGCCAGCTCACCCCGACAGGGGGGGGGCGAGCAGTACTTC. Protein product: CASSPRQGGGEQYF.